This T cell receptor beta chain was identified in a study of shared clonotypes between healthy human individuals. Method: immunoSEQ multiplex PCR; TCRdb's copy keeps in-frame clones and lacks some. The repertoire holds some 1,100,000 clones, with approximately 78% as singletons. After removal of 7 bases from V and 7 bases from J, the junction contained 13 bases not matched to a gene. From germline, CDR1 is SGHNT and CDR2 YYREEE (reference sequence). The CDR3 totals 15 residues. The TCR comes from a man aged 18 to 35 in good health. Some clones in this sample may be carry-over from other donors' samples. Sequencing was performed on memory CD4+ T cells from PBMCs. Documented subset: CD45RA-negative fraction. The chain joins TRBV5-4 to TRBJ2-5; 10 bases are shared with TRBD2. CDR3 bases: TGTGCCAGCCGCCGAACCGGGACTAGCGACGGGACCCAGTACTTC. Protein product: CASRRTGTSDGTQYF.